This T cell receptor beta chain derives from a study of OX40 agonist ivuxolimab in advanced cancers. Findings and caveats of the study: Researchers did not determine the expanded peripheral T cells' antigen specificity.

The CDR3 covers 18 residues. Germline V CDR1 and CDR2: SGHRS, YFSETQ. Trimming removed 3 bases from V and 5 bases from J, with 26 bases in between. Clones were sequenced by immunoSEQ multiplex PCR, and TCRdb holds only the in-frame ones, with some missing. The table has 57,000 or so clones, 92% seen once; the top ten hold about 0.58%. Regarding this clone: Antigen specificity is unknown.

Autoimmune disease history or systemic immunosuppression barred patients. The receptor's source is an adult with an advanced solid tumor such as melanoma, head and neck, liver or kidney cancer. This rearrangement joins TRBV5-1 to TRBJ1-1; D is possibly TRBD1 (6 bases). Here the sequenced sample was CD4+ or CD8+ T cells sorted from blood, taken in a trial of the OX40 agonist ivuxolimab. CDR3 loop: CASSSEPPGATSWTEAFF. The CDR3 coding sequence is TGCGCCAGCAGCTCTGAACCTCCAGGGGCAACCTCTTGGACTGAAGCTTTCTTT.